This TCR beta chain was sequenced during a study of a mutant IDH1 vaccine in newly diagnosed glioma. About this clone: Its antigen is as yet unknown.

Time point in this sample: week 47, end of study. The investigators gave 300 ug of mutant IDH1 20-mer peptide in each vaccine dose, together with topical imiquimod. CDR1 is SGHAT, CDR2 FQDESV, per germline (reference sequence). V gave up 7 bases and J gave up 4 bases; unmatched junction bases: 4. CDR3 length: 16 residues. The assay was immunoSEQ multiplex PCR, and TCRdb's table has in-frame clones only and misses some. The table shows tens of thousands of clones, with 76% occurring only once. The chain joins TRBV11-1 to TRBJ2-2; 15 bases align to TRBD2. Specimen: PBMCs, collected from a glioma patient whose treatment included an IDH1 peptide vaccine. This sequence was found in a woman between 40 and 50 years old with glioma. Some clones in this sample may be carry-over from other donors' samples. CDR3 DNA sequence: TGTGCCAGCACTGGACTAGCGGGGGGGCTCACCGGGGAGCTGTTTTTT. It is translated as CASTGLAGGLTGELFF.